Presented here are 14 T cell receptor beta chains from one specimen sequenced in a study of cytomegalovirus exposure and HLA in healthy donors. PCR employed 60 Vbeta and 13 Jbeta primers. TCRdb's table, derived via immunoSEQ multiplex PCR, lists solely in-frame clones and lacks some. The sample holds under 250,000 clones, about 80% seen once. Sequencing used PBMCs. These receptors were collected from a woman between 50 and 59 years old in good health and CMV-seropositive.

V usage is TRBV6-1 and J usage is TRBJ1-5; perhaps TRBD1 as D (6 bases). Trimming pared 6 bases from V and 3 bases from J, leaving 15 bases between. The CDR3 is 15 amino acids. Germline V gene sequence: CDR1 MNHNS, CDR2 SASEGT. The DNA of the CDR3 is TGTGCCAGCAGGGGCCGGACAGCTGACAATCAGCCCCAGCATTTT. Residues: CASRGRTADNQPQHF.

This clone was detected once. The chain uses TRBV7-6 and TRBJ1-1; the D gene is possibly TRBD1 (5 bases). The CDR3 extends over 14 amino acids. CDR1 is SGHVS, CDR2 FNYEAQ, per germline. The germline V and J ends were trimmed by 3 bases and 0 bases, with 8 bases remaining between them. The DNA for the CDR3 is TGTGCCAGCAGCTTGACAGCCTTGAACACTGAAGCTTTCTTT. It encodes CASSLTALNTEAFF.

Only one count was recorded for this clone. The chain has TRBV2 and TRBJ2-1; 7 bases are shared with TRBD2. Germline loops: CDR1 SNHLY, CDR2 FYNNEI. V gave up 8 bases and J gave up 0 bases; unmatched junction bases: 13. This CDR3 has 17 residues. The CDR3 DNA reads TGTGCCAGCGCCCGAGCGGGGCTTTCTAGCTCCTACAATGAGCAGTTCTTC. Translation gives CASARAGLSSSYNEQFF. Drawing the rest from reference TRBV2 and TRBJ2-1, the complete variable domain is EPEVTQTPSHQVTQMGQEVILRCVPISNHLYFYWYRQILGQKVEFLVSFYNNEISEKSEIFDDQFSVERPDGSNFTLKIRSTKLEDSAMYFCASARAGLSSSYNEQFFGPGTRLTVL.

The chain recombines TRBV7-2 with TRBJ2-5, with TRBD2 as a possible D gene (6 bases). Trimming shortened V by 1 base and J by 5 bases, and 11 bases separated the two germline ends. This CDR3 is built from 14 residues. Germline V gives CDR1 SGHTA, CDR2 FQGNSA. The CDR3 loop reads CASSLGRGRETQYF. CDR3 sequence (DNA): TGTGCCAGCAGCTTAGGGCGGGGTCGGGAGACCCAGTACTTC.

J is TRBJ1-5 and V is TRBV10-3; 7 bases agree with TRBD1. The CDR3 totals 14 residues. J lost 2 bases, V lost 7 bases, and 5 bases had no gene match. Germline assignment: CDR1 ENHRY and CDR2 SYGVKD. The CDR3 bases are TGTGCCATCAAACCCACAGGGGGCAATCAGCCCCAGCATTTT. It is translated as CAIKPTGGNQPQHF.

V gene TRBV5-1 combines with J gene TRBJ2-7; 8 positions match TRBD1. The CDR3 loop spans 16 amino acids. The germline V gene has CDR1 SGHRS and CDR2 YFSETQ. V lost 4 bases and J lost 3; bases outside the gene matches: 12. The CDR3 DNA reads TGCGCCAGCAGCCTAATACCGGGACAGGCTGTCTACGAGCAGTACTTC. Translated: CASSLIPGQAVYEQYF.

This rearrangement joins TRBV29-1 to TRBJ2-7, with a weak D call TRBD2 (5 bases). This CDR3 is built from 13 residues. Germline CDR1 is SQVTM and CDR2 is ANQGSEA. V lost 6 bases, J lost 1 base, and 13 bases lay in between. Written as DNA, the CDR3 is TGCAGCGTCGTGCCGTCGGGGTCCTACGAGCAGTACTTC. The encoded protein is CSVVPSGSYEQYF.

This clone was seen once. The chain links TRBV14 to TRBJ1-1; 9 bases fit TRBD1. CDR3 length equals 14 residues. From germline, CDR1 is SGHDN and CDR2 FVKESK. Trimming at V came to 6 bases and at J to 7 bases, leaving 9 bases not matched to a gene. The CDR3 region is CASRRDREYSEAFF. The CDR3 DNA reads as TGTGCCAGCAGGCGGGACAGGGAGTATAGTGAAGCTTTCTTT.

The chain combines TRBV5-1 with TRBJ1-2; TRBD1 matches at 7 bases. The CDR3 has 14 residues. J was trimmed by 6 bases and V by 4 bases; bases with no gene match: 9. Germline V CDR1 and CDR2: SGHRS, YFSETQ. The CDR3 reads CASSPDRETDGYTF. The CDR3 bases are TGCGCCAGCAGCCCTGACAGGGAGACGGATGGCTACACCTTC.

The chain links TRBV6-5 to TRBJ1-1, with D hard to call. V was trimmed by 11 bases and J by 2 bases, leaving 15 bases between them. The CDR3 is made up of 13 amino acids. Looked up from germline, CDR1 is MNHEY and CDR2 is SVGAGI. CDR3 protein: CAVRWAVNTEAFF. CDR3 nucleotides: TGTGCCGTTCGGTGGGCAGTTAACACTGAAGCTTTCTTT.

V is TRBV6-1 and J is TRBJ1-1, with D uncertain. CDR1 and CDR2 from the germline V gene are MNHNS and SASEGT. The CDR3 sequence is 10 residues long. Trimming shortened V by 6 bases and J by 10 bases, and 9 bases separated the two germline ends. The CDR3 sequence: CASSYGLAFF. In DNA, the CDR3 is TGTGCCAGCAGCTACGGACTAGCTTTCTTT.

This clone was seen a handful of times. The chain recombines TRBV28 with TRBJ1-6; D possibly corresponds to TRBD1 (5 bases). Per germline, CDR1 MDHEN and CDR2 SYDVKM. The CDR3 sequence is 15 residues long. The V and J ends lost 7 bases and 7 bases respectively, with 17 bases between them. Here the CDR3 DNA reads TGTGCCAGCAAACCGGGGGGGGTTGAGAATTCACCCCTCCACTTT. Translated, it gives CASKPGGVENSPLHF.

The rearrangement joins TRBV10-3 to TRBJ1-5; weak D call: TRBD1 (6 bases). Germline CDR1 ENHRY, CDR2 SYGVKD. Trimming cost V 4 bases and J 9 bases, with 19 bases left between them. The CDR3 is 15 amino acids. In DNA, the CDR3 is TGTGCCATCAGTGGGTCTTGGGCAGGGGATTCGCCCCAGCATTTT. Translating gives CAISGSWAGDSPQHF.

V gene TRBV5-1 combines with J gene TRBJ2-1; TRBD2 agrees at 7 bases. Losses at the gene ends were 0 bases for V and 4 bases for J; bases not matched to a gene: 10. Germline CDR1 is SGHRS and CDR2 is YFSETQ. The CDR3 consists of 17 residues. CDR3 nucleotide sequence: TGCGCCAGCAGCTTGGTTGCGGGGGAACAATCGTACAATGAGCAGTTCTTC. Its translation is CASSLVAGEQSYNEQFF.